This paragraph covers one T cell receptor beta chain sequence. The antigen is not known. The sample originates from a study of vaccination effects on CD4 cells after COVID-19. Study-wide background: Participants were given two doses of BNT162b2 or mRNA-1273 vaccine.

Ahead of sequencing, the ViraFEST assay grew antigen-specific CD4+ T cells using viral peptide pools. The culture ran for around ten days before CD4+ T cells were isolated. Testing of the vaccine recipients showed negative nucleocapsid antibodies and no prior SARS-CoV-2 infection. PBMC were cultured at around 2 million per well with around 9.2 IU/ml IL-2 and 8 to 10 ug/ml peptides. Half of the medium was exchanged for IL-2 medium on both days 3 and 7. Data came from immunoSEQ multiplex PCR; TCRdb stores just in-frame clones and leaves some out. The table records tens of thousands of clones, approximately 74% of them present only once. The ends were cut back, 6 bases at V and 1 base at J, with 12 bases in the middle. CDR3 size: 14 residues. Germline loops: CDR1 SGHTA, CDR2 FQGNSA.

V is TRBV7-2 and J is TRBJ2-5, with a tentative D call TRBD1 (5 bases). The sequencing here drew on CD4+ T cells from PBMCs cultured with HCoV-NL63 spike peptides, taken before COVID-19 vaccination. This sequence was found in a human donor who received a COVID-19 vaccine. The CDR3 protein is CASRPAGPQETQYF. The DNA for the CDR3 is TGTGCCAGCAGACCCGCAGGGCCCCAAGAGACCCAGTACTTC.